This T cell receptor (beta chain) was profiled in a study of T cell responses to AZD1222 COVID-19 vaccine. Across the study: Second-dose intervals near 4 or 12 weeks were combined. Study results and limitations: Donors skewed white British and female; clonal diversity was possibly underestimated. All repertoire sampling was performed exclusively after the peak T cell response. Increased Spike-specific TCR breadth and depth were observed after two AZD1222 doses.

Germline CDR1 is DFQATT and CDR2 is SNEGSKA (reference sequence). The CDR3 spans 11 residues. Trimming took off 1 base at V and 6 bases at J, with 4 bases between the two ends. The protocol was immunoSEQ multiplex PCR, while the TCRdb copy is restricted to in-frame clones and leaves out a portion. In the table there are approximately 150,000 clones, 80% to 90% of which are singletons. This clone was counted once. No antigen is known for it. The chain employs TRBV20-1 and TRBJ2-1, with D hard to call. The origin of this receptor is an adult in good health. Here the sequenced sample was peripheral blood, taken on day 0 of AZD1222 vaccination. The CDR3 here is CSARVPNEQFF. As DNA, the CDR3 is TGCAGTGCTAGAGTCCCCAATGAGCAGTTCTTC.